This TCR beta chain was captured by sequencing in a study of cytomegalovirus exposure and HLA in healthy donors. Study outcomes and limitations: Per a prior analysis, the majority of TCR beta V segments were productive roughly 87% or roughly 30% of the time. Later analysis suggested most CMV-associated TCR beta chains were HLA-restricted.

This clone occurred a few times. Its antigen is unknown. PCR primers comprised 60 Vbeta and 13 Jbeta primers. Measured with immunoSEQ multiplex PCR; TCRdb has only the in-frame clones, and not every one. The top ten clones hold about 10% of a sample with about 55,000 clones, around three fifths of them seen once. Sequenced: PBMCs. This receptor was taken from a human donor in good health.

The CDR3 loop reads CASSYSGQGRDYGYTF. The CDR3 region has the DNA TGTGCCAGCAGTTACTCGGGACAGGGGAGGGACTATGGCTACACCTTC. The chain recombines TRBV6-6 with TRBJ1-2, with 10 bases identical to TRBD1. This CDR3 is 16 amino acids long. J lost 3 bases, V lost 0 bases, and 4 bases had no gene match. CDR1 is MNHNY and CDR2 is SVGAGI in the germline V gene (reference sequence).